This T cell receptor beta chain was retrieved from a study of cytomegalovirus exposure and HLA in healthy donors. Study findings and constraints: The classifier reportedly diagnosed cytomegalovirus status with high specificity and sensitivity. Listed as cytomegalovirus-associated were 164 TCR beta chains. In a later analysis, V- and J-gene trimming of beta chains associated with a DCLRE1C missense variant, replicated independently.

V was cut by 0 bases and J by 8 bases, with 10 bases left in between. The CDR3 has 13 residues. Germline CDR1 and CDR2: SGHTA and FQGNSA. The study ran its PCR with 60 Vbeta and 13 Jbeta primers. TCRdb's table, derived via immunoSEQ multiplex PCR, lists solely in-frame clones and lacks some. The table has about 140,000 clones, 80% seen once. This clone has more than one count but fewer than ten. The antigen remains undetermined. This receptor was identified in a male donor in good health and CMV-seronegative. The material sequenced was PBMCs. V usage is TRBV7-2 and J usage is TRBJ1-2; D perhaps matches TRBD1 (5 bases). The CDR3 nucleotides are TGTGCCAGCAGCTTAGCGACCCGGGGGGGCTACACCTTC. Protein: CASSLATRGGYTF.